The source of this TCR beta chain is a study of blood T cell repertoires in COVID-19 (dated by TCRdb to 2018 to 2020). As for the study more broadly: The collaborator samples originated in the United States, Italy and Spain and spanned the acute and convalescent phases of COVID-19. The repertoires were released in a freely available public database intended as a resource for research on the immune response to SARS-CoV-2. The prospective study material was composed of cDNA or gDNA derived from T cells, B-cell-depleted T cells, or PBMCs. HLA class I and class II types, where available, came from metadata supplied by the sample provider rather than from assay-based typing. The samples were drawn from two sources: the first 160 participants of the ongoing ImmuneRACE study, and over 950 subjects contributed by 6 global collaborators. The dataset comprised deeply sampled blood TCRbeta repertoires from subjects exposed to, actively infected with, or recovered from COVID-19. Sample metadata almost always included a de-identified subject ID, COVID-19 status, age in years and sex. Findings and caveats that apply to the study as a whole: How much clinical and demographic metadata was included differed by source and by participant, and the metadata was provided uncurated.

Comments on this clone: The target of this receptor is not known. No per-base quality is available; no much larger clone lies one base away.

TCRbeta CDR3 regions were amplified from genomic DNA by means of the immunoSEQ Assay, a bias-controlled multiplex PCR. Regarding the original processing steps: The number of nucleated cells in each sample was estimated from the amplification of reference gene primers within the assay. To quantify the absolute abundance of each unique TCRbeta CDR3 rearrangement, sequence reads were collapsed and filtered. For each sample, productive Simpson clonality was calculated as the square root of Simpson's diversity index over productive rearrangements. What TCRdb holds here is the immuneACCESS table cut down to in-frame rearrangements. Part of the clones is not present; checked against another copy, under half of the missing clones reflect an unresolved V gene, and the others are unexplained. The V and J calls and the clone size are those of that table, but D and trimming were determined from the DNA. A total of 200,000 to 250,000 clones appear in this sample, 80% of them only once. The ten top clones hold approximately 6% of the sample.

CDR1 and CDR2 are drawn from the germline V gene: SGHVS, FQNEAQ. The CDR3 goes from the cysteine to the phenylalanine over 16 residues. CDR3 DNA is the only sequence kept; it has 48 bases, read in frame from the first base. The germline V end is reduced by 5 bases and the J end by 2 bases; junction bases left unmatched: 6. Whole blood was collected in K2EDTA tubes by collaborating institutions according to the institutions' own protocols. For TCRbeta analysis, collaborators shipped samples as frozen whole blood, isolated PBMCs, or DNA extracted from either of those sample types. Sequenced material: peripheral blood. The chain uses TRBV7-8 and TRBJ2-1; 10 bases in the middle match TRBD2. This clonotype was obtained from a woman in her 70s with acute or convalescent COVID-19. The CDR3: CASSTLAGGPYNEQFF. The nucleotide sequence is TGTGCCAGCAGCACCTTAGCGGGAGGCCCCTACAATGAGCAGTTCTTC.